A single T cell receptor (beta chain) is shown here with its context. Its antigen remains unidentified. The data originate from a study of shared clonotypes between healthy human individuals. For the study at large: CD4 naive and CD4 memory each took three plates per donor, while CD8 naive took two and CD8 memory one.

CDR3 length: 14 residues. J gave up 8 bases and V 6 bases, and 9 bases lay outside the gene matches. Germline V gene data show CDR1 as MNHNS and CDR2 as SASEGT. The sorted-subset replicate PCRs were given 200 ng DNA, which is approximately 30,000 T cell genomes. Sequenced by immunoSEQ multiplex PCR; TCRdb stores in-frame clones only, minus some. The repertoire has roughly 2,300,000 clones, 92% of them found once; the top ten carry roughly 0.34%. General observations from the study: A limitation of the genetic and exposure-history diversity represented arose from few donors. For naive CD4 cells, around 5% of clonotypes were shared across a handful of donors.

Sequencing input: naive CD4+ T cells from PBMCs. Subset in this sample: CD45RA+ positively selected. This TCR was recovered from a man between 18 and 35 years old in good health. Some clones in this sample may be carry-over from other donors' samples. This chain connects TRBV6-1 to TRBJ1-4; the match to TRBD1 covers 7 bases. The CDR3 reads CASSGRTGLEKLFF. The DNA for the CDR3 is TGTGCCAGCAGCGGTCGGACAGGCTTGGAAAAACTGTTTTTT.